These 11 T cell receptor beta chains originate from one sample sequenced in a study of shared clonotypes between healthy human individuals. Data came from immunoSEQ multiplex PCR; TCRdb stores just in-frame clones and leaves some out. The sample shows 600,000 to 750,000 clones, roughly 87% of them seen only once. The sample consisted of memory CD8+ T cells from PBMCs. The subset here: CD45RO+ cells pooled with CCR7-negative TemRA cells. The receptor set was obtained from a man younger than 35 in good health. Some clones in this sample may be carry-over from other donors' samples.

This rearrangement joins TRBV5-1 to TRBJ2-1; D gene ambiguous. The CDR3 covers 13 residues. The V end lost 0 bases, the J end lost 6 bases, and 7 bases lay between the germline ends. Germline V gives CDR1 SGHRS, CDR2 YFSETQ. CDR3 in DNA: TGCGCCAGCAGCTTGGACTCATTCAATGAGCAGTTCTTC. Translated: CASSLDSFNEQFF.

This sequence joins TRBV28 and TRBJ2-7, with D perhaps matching TRBD2 (5 bases). Germline assignment: CDR1 MDHEN and CDR2 SYDVKM. V gave up 8 bases and J gave up 4 bases, with 21 bases separating them. CDR3 length: 15 residues. CDR3 DNA sequence: TGTGCCAGCGGGTCAATCCGGGCTCGGGAATACGAGCAGTACTTC. This encodes CASGSIRAREYEQYF. The whole variable domain, remainder taken from reference TRBV28 and TRBJ2-7, is DVKVTQSSRYLVKRTGEKVFLECVQDMDHENMFWYRQDPGLGLRLIYFSYDVKMKEKGDIPEGYSVSREKKERFSLILESASTNQTSMYLCASGSIRAREYEQYFGPGTRLTVT.

Only one count was recorded for this clone. The rearrangement joins TRBV28 to TRBJ2-3; D call uncertain. The CDR3 has 14 amino acids. Germline-derived CDR1 and CDR2 are MDHEN and SYDVKM. The V and J ends lost 4 bases and 2 bases respectively, with 10 bases between them. CDR3 in amino acids: CASSWQPHTDTQYF. CDR3 coding DNA: TGTGCCAGCAGTTGGCAGCCTCACACAGATACGCAGTATTTT. Together with reference TRBV28 and TRBJ2-3, the CDR3 gives the full variable domain: DVKVTQSSRYLVKRTGEKVFLECVQDMDHENMFWYRQDPGLGLRLIYFSYDVKMKEKGDIPEGYSVSREKKERFSLILESASTNQTSMYLCASSWQPHTDTQYFGPGTRLTVL.

The J gene is TRBJ2-7, the V gene TRBV27, with TRBD2 matching over 7 bases. Trimming took 7 bases from V and 6 from J; bases not matched to a gene: 6. Germline V gives CDR1 MNHEY, CDR2 SMNVEV (reference sequence). The CDR3 is 12 amino acids. The CDR3 coding sequence is TGTGCCAGCACTGGTGGGGGGGGCGAGCAGTACTTC. Its translation: CASTGGGGEQYF.

The V and J genes are TRBV7-8 and TRBJ1-6, with D unresolved. This CDR3 has 14 residues. CDR1 is SGHVS, CDR2 FQNEAQ, per germline. V lost 6 bases and J lost 7, with 13 bases in between. The CDR3 protein is CASSKKGWNSPLHF. CDR3 DNA: TGTGCCAGCAGTAAGAAGGGTTGGAATTCACCCCTCCACTTT. The full variable domain, completed using reference TRBV7-8 and TRBJ1-6, is GAGVSQSPRYKVAKRGQDVALRCDPISGHVSLFWYQQALGQGPEFLTYFQNEAQLDKSGLPSDRFFAERPEGSVSTLKIQRTQQEDSAVYLCASSKKGWNSPLHFGNGTRLTVT.

This clone was counted a few times. This chain connects TRBV7-9 to TRBJ2-2; a possible D gene is TRBD1 (6 bases). Germline-derived CDR1 and CDR2 are SEHNR and FQNEAQ (reference sequence). The ends were cut back, 6 bases at V and 0 bases at J, with 14 bases in the middle. The CDR3 extends over 16 amino acids. CDR3 bases: TGTGCCAGCAGTTCCAACCGGGACACGAACACCGGGGAGCTGTTTTTT. Its translation is CASSSNRDTNTGELFF. Filled out from reference TRBV7-9 and TRBJ2-2, the complete variable domain reads DTGVSQNPRHKITKRGQNVTFRCDPISEHNRLYWYRQTLGQGPEFLTYFQNEAQLEKSRLLSDRFSAERPKGSFSTLEIQRTEQGDSAMYLCASSSNRDTNTGELFFGEGSRLTVL.

The chain has TRBV5-1 and TRBJ1-4; D is possibly TRBD1 (6 bases). Germline assignment: CDR1 SGHRS and CDR2 YFSETQ. This CDR3 contains 20 residues. The ends were cut back, 4 bases at V and 5 bases at J, with 30 bases in the middle. DNA of the CDR3: TGCGCCAGCAGCGGGGGGCTAGTCGGGACTTTGAAGTTTGGGAATGAAAAACTGTTTTTT. This encodes CASSGGLVGTLKFGNEKLFF. The whole variable domain, remainder taken from reference TRBV5-1 and TRBJ1-4, is KAGVTQTPRYLIKTRGQQVTLSCSPISGHRSVSWYQQTPGQGLQFLFEYFSETQRNKGNFPGRFSGRQFSNSRSEMNVSTLELGDSALYLCASSGGLVGTLKFGNEKLFFGSGTQLSVL.

The CDR3 region is CASSLVSTEQYF. The CDR3 bases are TGTGCCAGCAGCTTAGTATCTACGGAGCAGTACTTC. This chain uses TRBV11-2 with TRBJ2-7; D is unclear. The CDR3 spans 12 residues. Germline assignment: CDR1 SGHAT and CDR2 FQNNGV. Deletions cut 1 base from V and 7 bases from J, with 8 bases between.

The rearrangement uses TRBV10-3 and TRBJ2-1; D gene unclear. The CDR3 is 13 amino acids. V dropped 6 bases and J dropped 6 bases, with 12 bases sitting between them. Germline V gene sequence: CDR1 ENHRY, CDR2 SYGVKD. The CDR3 loop is CAISWSSGNEQFF. The CDR3 nucleotides read TGTGCCATCAGCTGGTCTAGTGGCAATGAGCAGTTCTTC.

The chain is built from TRBV28 and TRBJ1-5; 7 bases align to TRBD1. The ends lost 3 bases at V and 7 bases at J; junction bases unmatched: 6. CDR1 MDHEN and CDR2 SYDVKM come from the germline V gene. The CDR3 length is 14 residues. The CDR3 region is CASSFFRGWQPQHF. The DNA of the CDR3 is TGTGCCAGCAGTTTTTTCAGGGGGTGGCAGCCCCAGCATTTT.

The J gene is TRBJ2-4, the V gene TRBV4-3; no clear D gene. The germline V gene has CDR1 LGHNA and CDR2 YSLEER. Trimming left V 0 bases short and J 0 bases short, with 9 bases between. CDR3 length: 16 residues. CDR3 nucleotides: TGCGCCAGCAGCCAAGATTTTGAGTCAGCCAAAAACATTCAGTACTTC. Translating gives CASSQDFESAKNIQYF.